This T cell receptor (beta chain) was captured by sequencing in a study of response to subunit inactivated influenza vaccine. Remarks on this clonotype: Its antigen is currently unknown.

Points from the study as a whole: Each seasonal influenza vaccination, the authors suggested, recruits few new T cells.

Germline CDR1 and CDR2: DFQATT and SNEGSKA (reference sequence). V was shortened by 3 bases and J by 7 bases, with 12 bases between the two germline ends. The CDR3 runs to 12 residues. Each CDR3 protein gets one entry after TCRdb re-called the RT-PCR reads with MiXCR. This table has about 650,000 distinct CDR3 sequences, about a sixth appearing once. The starting material was PBMCs from blood, obtained 11 to 12 days after vaccination. The clonotype comes from a man in his forties or fifties who received an inactivated influenza vaccine. This chain uses TRBV20-1 with TRBJ1-2; D not resolved. The chain's CDR3 is CSASNGEGGYTF. Written as DNA, the CDR3 is TGCAGTGCTAGTAACGGGGAGGGTGGCTACACCTTC.